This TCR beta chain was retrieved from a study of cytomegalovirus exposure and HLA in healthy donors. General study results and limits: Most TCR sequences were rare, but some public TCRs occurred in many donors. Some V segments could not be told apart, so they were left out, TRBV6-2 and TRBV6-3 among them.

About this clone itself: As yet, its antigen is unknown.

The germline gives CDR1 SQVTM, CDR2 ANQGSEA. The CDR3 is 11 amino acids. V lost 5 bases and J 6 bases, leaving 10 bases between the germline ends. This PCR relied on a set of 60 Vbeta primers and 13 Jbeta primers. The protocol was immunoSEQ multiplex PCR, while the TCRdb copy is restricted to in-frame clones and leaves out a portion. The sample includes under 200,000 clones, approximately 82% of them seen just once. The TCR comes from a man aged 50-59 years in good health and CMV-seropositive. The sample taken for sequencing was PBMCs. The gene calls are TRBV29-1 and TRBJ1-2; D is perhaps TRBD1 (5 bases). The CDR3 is CSVPGVNGYTF. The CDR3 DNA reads TGCAGCGTTCCGGGGGTTAATGGCTACACCTTC.